The rows below give T cell receptor beta chains drawn from one sample of a study of blood T cell repertoires in COVID-19. Sequencing used immunoSEQ multiplex PCR; TCRdb keeps in-frame clones, though not all of them. This table holds about 380,000 clones, about 88% found once. The material sequenced was PBMCs or T cells enriched from blood (not recorded which). Receptors originate from a woman aged 18-30 years who had recovered from COVID-19. Each CDR3 is given with its conserved first and last residue. The D gene is left open where the match is weak. The size entry is marked missing in some rows and otherwise reads once, few, many or a size class.

V gene: TRBV6-2/TRBV6-3
J gene: TRBJ2-2
D gene: TRBD2
CDR3 length: 15
clone size: NA
CDR3 DNA: TGTGCCAGCAGTCCGAGCGGGGGGGACATAGGGGAGCTGTTTTTT
CDR3 protein: CASSPSGGDIGELFF

V gene: TRBV6-4
J gene: TRBJ2-1
D gene: TRBD2
CDR3 length: 14
clone size: NA
CDR3 DNA: TGTGCCAGCAGCAGAGCGGGGGGGCGCGATGAGCAGTTCTTC
CDR3 protein: CASSRAGGRDEQFF

V gene: TRBV5-4
J gene: TRBJ2-3
D gene: TRBD2
CDR3 length: 14
clone size: NA
CDR3 DNA: TGTGCCAGCAGCTGGGGGGGACTTTCAGATACGCAGTATTTT
CDR3 protein: CASSWGGLSDTQYF

V gene: TRBV14
J gene: TRBJ1-1
D gene: TRBD1
CDR3 length: 14
clone size: once
CDR3 DNA: TGTGCCAGCAGCCGACGGGACAGAAAGTACGAAGCTTTCTTT
CDR3 protein: CASSRRDRKYEAFF

V gene: TRBV7-3
J gene: TRBJ2-1
D gene: NA
CDR3 length: 13
clone size: NA
CDR3 DNA: TGTGCCAGCAGCTTAAAGGGAGGCGATGAGCAGTTCTTC
CDR3 protein: CASSLKGGDEQFF

V gene: TRBV5-1
J gene: TRBJ1-4
D gene: TRBD1
CDR3 length: 15
clone size: NA
CDR3 DNA: TGCGCCAGCAGCTCACAGACAGGGGAGCATGAAAAACTGTTTTTT
CDR3 protein: CASSSQTGEHEKLFF

V gene: TRBV4-2
J gene: TRBJ2-3
D gene: NA
CDR3 length: 16
clone size: NA
CDR3 DNA: TGTGCCAGCAGCCTCTTAGAGGGGGGGCCAAGGGATACGCAGTATTTT
CDR3 protein: CASSLLEGGPRDTQYF

V gene: TRBV20-1
J gene: TRBJ1-4
D gene: NA
CDR3 length: 11
clone size: NA
CDR3 DNA: TGCAGTGCTAGGTCGAATGAAAAACTGTTTTTT
CDR3 protein: CSARSNEKLFF

V gene: TRBV6-5
J gene: TRBJ1-3
D gene: NA
CDR3 length: 13
clone size: NA
CDR3 DNA: TGTGCCAGCATAAACATGTATGGAAACACCATATATTTT
CDR3 protein: CASINMYGNTIYF

V gene: TRBV6-5
J gene: TRBJ2-7
D gene: TRBD1
CDR3 length: 12
clone size: NA
CDR3 DNA: TGTGCCAGCAGGGACAGGTCCTACGAGCAGTACTTC
CDR3 protein: CASRDRSYEQYF

V gene: TRBV7-9
J gene: TRBJ1-1
D gene: NA
CDR3 length: 15
clone size: NA
CDR3 DNA: TGTGCCAGCAGCCCCAAGTCCGGGGTGAACACTGAAGCTTTCTTT
CDR3 protein: CASSPKSGVNTEAFF

V gene: TRBV5-1
J gene: TRBJ2-5
D gene: TRBD1
CDR3 length: 16
clone size: NA
CDR3 DNA: TGCGCCAGCAGCTTGGCCGGGACAGGTCCTCAAGAGACCCAGTACTTC
CDR3 protein: CASSLAGTGPQETQYF

V gene: TRBV3-1/TRBV3-2
J gene: TRBJ2-5
D gene: TRBD2
CDR3 length: 17
clone size: once
CDR3 DNA: TGTGCCAGCAGCCAAGGAACGACTAGCGGGGGAAGGGAGACCCAGTACTTC
CDR3 protein: CASSQGTTSGGRETQYF

V gene: TRBV15
J gene: TRBJ1-5
D gene: NA
CDR3 length: 16
clone size: NA
CDR3 DNA: TGTGCCACCAGCAGAGTGGGCACCTCCCTGAATCAGCCCCAGCATTTT
CDR3 protein: CATSRVGTSLNQPQHF

V gene: TRBV2
J gene: TRBJ1-1
D gene: NA
CDR3 length: 13
clone size: NA
CDR3 DNA: TGTGCCAGACTTCGGGGGGCAGGAACTGAAGCTTTCTTT
CDR3 protein: CARLRGAGTEAFF

V gene: TRBV5-1
J gene: TRBJ1-2
D gene: TRBD1
CDR3 length: 15
clone size: NA
CDR3 DNA: TGCGCCAGCAGGGACAGGGGGATCCTTAACTATGGCTACACCTTC
CDR3 protein: CASRDRGILNYGYTF

V gene: TRBV7-8
J gene: TRBJ1-2
D gene: NA
CDR3 length: 14
clone size: NA
CDR3 DNA: TGTGCCAGCAGCTCCGGGGCGGGGGTCTATGGCTACACCTTC
CDR3 protein: CASSSGAGVYGYTF

V gene: TRBV9
J gene: TRBJ2-3
D gene: TRBD1
CDR3 length: 16
clone size: NA
CDR3 DNA: TGTGCCAGCAGCAGACAGGGAAGCGAGGTCACAGATACGCAGTATTTT
CDR3 protein: CASSRQGSEVTDTQYF

V gene: TRBV5-4
J gene: TRBJ2-7
D gene: TRBD2
CDR3 length: 15
clone size: NA
CDR3 DNA: TGTGCCAGCAGCTTGCCAGTAGCGGGGGGCTACGAGCAGTACTTC
CDR3 protein: CASSLPVAGGYEQYF

V gene: TRBV3-1/TRBV3-2
J gene: TRBJ1-4
D gene: TRBD1
CDR3 length: 12
clone size: NA
CDR3 DNA: TGTGCCAAAGACAGGGTCGAACAAAAACTGTTTTTT
CDR3 protein: CAKDRVEQKLFF

V gene: TRBV30
J gene: TRBJ2-7
D gene: TRBD2
CDR3 length: 14
clone size: once
CDR3 DNA: TGTGCCTGGAGTCTGGGACTAGCCGACCACGAGCAGTACTTC
CDR3 protein: CAWSLGLADHEQYF

V gene: TRBV7-9
J gene: TRBJ1-6
D gene: NA
CDR3 length: 16
clone size: NA
CDR3 DNA: TGTGCCAGCAACCTGAATGCAGTCTCCTATAATTCACCCCTCCACTTT
CDR3 protein: CASNLNAVSYNSPLHF

V gene: TRBV5-5
J gene: TRBJ1-2
D gene: NA
CDR3 length: 17
clone size: NA
CDR3 DNA: TGTGCCAGCAGCTACAGCGGAGTGGCGAAGGGATCGGTTCGCTACACCTTC
CDR3 protein: CASSYSGVAKGSVRYTF

V gene: TRBV7-9
J gene: TRBJ1-4
D gene: TRBD1
CDR3 length: 14
clone size: NA
CDR3 DNA: TGTGCCAGCAGCTCTAGACAGGGTAATGAAAAACTGTTTTTT
CDR3 protein: CASSSRQGNEKLFF

V gene: TRBV5-1
J gene: TRBJ1-2
D gene: NA
CDR3 length: 16
clone size: NA
CDR3 DNA: TGCGCCAGCAGCTTGGTGAGGGCAGGGGATAGCTATGGCTACACCTTC
CDR3 protein: CASSLVRAGDSYGYTF

V gene: TRBV4-1
J gene: TRBJ2-5
D gene: NA
CDR3 length: 13
clone size: NA
CDR3 DNA: TGCGCCAGCAGCCGGCTAGTAGGAGAGACCCAGTACTTC
CDR3 protein: CASSRLVGETQYF

V gene: TRBV6-1
J gene: TRBJ2-3
D gene: TRBD2
CDR3 length: 17
clone size: NA
CDR3 DNA: TGTGCCAGCAGTGAAGTTTGGCTAGCGGCTAGCACAGATACGCAGTATTTT
CDR3 protein: CASSEVWLAASTDTQYF

V gene: TRBV6-5
J gene: TRBJ2-7
D gene: TRBD1
CDR3 length: 15
clone size: NA
CDR3 DNA: TGTGCCAGCAGTTACTCGAGGACAGGGGACTACGAGCAGTACTTC
CDR3 protein: CASSYSRTGDYEQYF

V gene: TRBV4-1
J gene: TRBJ1-6
D gene: NA
CDR3 length: 17
clone size: once
CDR3 DNA: TGCGCCAGCAGCCAAGAACTCCTTGTCTCCTATAATTCACCCCTCCACTTT
CDR3 protein: CASSQELLVSYNSPLHF

V gene: TRBV7-7
J gene: TRBJ2-3
D gene: TRBD2
CDR3 length: 17
clone size: NA
CDR3 DNA: TGTGCTAGCAGCGCAGGACTAGCCGCGGGGGACACAGATACGCAGTATTTT
CDR3 protein: CASSAGLAAGDTDTQYF

V gene: TRBV6-2/TRBV6-3
J gene: TRBJ1-6
D gene: NA
CDR3 length: 17
clone size: NA
CDR3 DNA: TGTGCCAGCAGTTACGGGTGGCAGGGAGGCTATAATTCACCCCTCCACTTT
CDR3 protein: CASSYGWQGGYNSPLHF

V gene: TRBV5-4
J gene: TRBJ2-1
D gene: NA
CDR3 length: 15
clone size: NA
CDR3 DNA: TGTGCCAGCAGCTCAACGGGGGAGCCTTGGAATGAGCAGTTCTTC
CDR3 protein: CASSSTGEPWNEQFF

V gene: TRBV29-1
J gene: TRBJ1-5
D gene: TRBD1
CDR3 length: 15
clone size: NA
CDR3 DNA: TGCAGCGTTGCAACGACGGGACAGGGACCTCAGCCCCAGCATTTT
CDR3 protein: CSVATTGQGPQPQHF

V gene: TRBV5-6
J gene: TRBJ1-5
D gene: NA
CDR3 length: 15
clone size: NA
CDR3 DNA: TGTGCCAGCAGCTTTCAGGGAATAAGCAATCAGCCCCAGCATTTT
CDR3 protein: CASSFQGISNQPQHF

V gene: TRBV5-1
J gene: TRBJ2-1
D gene: TRBD1
CDR3 length: 15
clone size: NA
CDR3 DNA: TGCGCCAGCAGCCGCCGGACAGGCGCCAGCAATGAGCAGTTCTTC
CDR3 protein: CASSRRTGASNEQFF

V gene: TRBV10-1
J gene: TRBJ1-2
D gene: NA
CDR3 length: 10
clone size: NA
CDR3 DNA: TGCGCCAGCAGCCTAGGGCGGGGGGACTTC
CDR3 protein: CASSLGRGDF

V gene: TRBV7-3
J gene: TRBJ1-1
D gene: TRBD1
CDR3 length: 14
clone size: NA
CDR3 DNA: TGTGCCAGCAGCCCGACAGGGAGAAGTGCTGAAGCTTTCTTT
CDR3 protein: CASSPTGRSAEAFF

V gene: TRBV7-2
J gene: TRBJ1-2
D gene: NA
CDR3 length: 17
clone size: NA
CDR3 DNA: TGTGCCAGCAGCTTAGCGTCTTCCGGGTACACCCACCGTGGCTACACCTTC
CDR3 protein: CASSLASSGYTHRGYTF

V gene: TRBV19
J gene: TRBJ1-1
D gene: TRBD1
CDR3 length: 14
clone size: NA
CDR3 DNA: TGTGCCAGTACTTGGACAGGGTACAGCACTGAAGCTTTCTTT
CDR3 protein: CASTWTGYSTEAFF

V gene: TRBV2
J gene: TRBJ2-3
D gene: TRBD1
CDR3 length: 15
clone size: NA
CDR3 DNA: TGTGCCAGCAGTGCCGCCAGGGGGCCTGCAGATACGCAGTATTTT
CDR3 protein: CASSAARGPADTQYF

V gene: TRBV3-1/TRBV3-2
J gene: TRBJ2-2
D gene: NA
CDR3 length: 15
clone size: NA
CDR3 DNA: TGTGCCAGCAGCTATATCGACAGAGCCCCCGGGGAGCTGTTTTTT
CDR3 protein: CASSYIDRAPGELFF

V gene: TRBV20-1
J gene: TRBJ1-2
D gene: NA
CDR3 length: 11
clone size: NA
CDR3 DNA: TGCAGTGCTAGGCCAGGGGAGTCGGTAGCGTTC
CDR3 protein: CSARPGESVAF

V gene: TRBV2
J gene: TRBJ2-2
D gene: TRBD1
CDR3 length: 15
clone size: NA
CDR3 DNA: TGTGCCAGCAAACTTCGACAGGGGGCAACCGGGGAGCTGTTTTTT
CDR3 protein: CASKLRQGATGELFF

V gene: TRBV12-3/TRBV12-4
J gene: TRBJ2-5
D gene: NA
CDR3 length: 13
clone size: NA
CDR3 DNA: TGTGCCAGCAGCGACAGCACGGAGGAGACCCAGTACTTC
CDR3 protein: CASSDSTEETQYF

V gene: TRBV5-1
J gene: TRBJ1-1
D gene: NA
CDR3 length: 14
clone size: NA
CDR3 DNA: TGCGCCAGCAGCCTGACAGCCTTGAACACTGAAGCTTTCTTT
CDR3 protein: CASSLTALNTEAFF

V gene: TRBV2
J gene: TRBJ1-4
D gene: TRBD1
CDR3 length: 16
clone size: NA
CDR3 DNA: TGTGCCAGCAGCCCGACTGTACAGGGGTTGGACCAGAAACTGTTTTTT
CDR3 protein: CASSPTVQGLDQKLFF

V gene: TRBV19
J gene: TRBJ1-1
D gene: TRBD1
CDR3 length: 15
clone size: NA
CDR3 DNA: TGTGCCAGTGGCTTTCGGACAGGGAGGGGCGGCCGAGCTTTCTTT
CDR3 protein: CASGFRTGRGGRAFF

V gene: TRBV11-2
J gene: TRBJ2-7
D gene: NA
CDR3 length: 15
clone size: NA
CDR3 DNA: TGTGCCAGCAGCTTAGCCGACGGAGCAGGGTTTGAGCAGTACTTC
CDR3 protein: CASSLADGAGFEQYF

V gene: TRBV2
J gene: TRBJ1-5
D gene: TRBD1
CDR3 length: 15
clone size: NA
CDR3 DNA: TGTGCCAGCAGTGCCGGGACAGAAAGCAATCAGCCCCAGCATTTT
CDR3 protein: CASSAGTESNQPQHF

V gene: TRBV2
J gene: TRBJ2-5
D gene: NA
CDR3 length: 15
clone size: NA
CDR3 DNA: TGTGCCAGCACCCAAGGTCCCGGGACTCAAGAGACCCAGTACTTC
CDR3 protein: CASTQGPGTQETQYF

V gene: TRBV5-1
J gene: TRBJ2-3
D gene: TRBD1
CDR3 length: 15
clone size: NA
CDR3 DNA: TGCGCCAGCAGCTTGGCCGAGGGGGCCCTGGATACGCAGTATTTT
CDR3 protein: CASSLAEGALDTQYF

V gene: TRBV7-8
J gene: TRBJ1-3
D gene: TRBD1
CDR3 length: 15
clone size: NA
CDR3 DNA: TGTGCCAGCAGCTCGGGACAGGCGAATGGAAACACCATATATTTT
CDR3 protein: CASSSGQANGNTIYF

V gene: TRBV15
J gene: TRBJ2-5
D gene: NA
CDR3 length: 14
clone size: NA
CDR3 DNA: TGTGCCACCAGCAGAGATTCCAGTATGGAGACCCAGTACTTC
CDR3 protein: CATSRDSSMETQYF

V gene: TRBV5-1
J gene: TRBJ1-3
D gene: NA
CDR3 length: 14
clone size: NA
CDR3 DNA: TGCGCCAGCAGCCCTACGGGAGGGCGAAACACCATATATTTT
CDR3 protein: CASSPTGGRNTIYF

V gene: TRBV7-2
J gene: TRBJ2-3
D gene: NA
CDR3 length: 16
clone size: NA
CDR3 DNA: TGTGCCAGCAGCTGGGGACTCCTCTACCCCACAGATACGCAGTATTTT
CDR3 protein: CASSWGLLYPTDTQYF

V gene: TRBV7-9
J gene: TRBJ1-1
D gene: NA
CDR3 length: 15
clone size: NA
CDR3 DNA: TGTGCCAGCAGAACGATTCCGGGAAGGGACACTGAAGCTTTCTTT
CDR3 protein: CASRTIPGRDTEAFF